The 8 T cell receptor beta chains below were found in one sample sequenced in a study of T-cell memory formation after mild COVID-19. MiXCR was run by TCRdb on the 5' RACE reads, yielding one entry per CDR3 protein. The sample has 200,000 to 250,000 distinct CDR3 sequences; 7.5% to 10% are singletons. The specimen sequenced was PBMCs or a T cell subset sorted from them (not recorded which). The source is a man aged 18 to 30 who had mild COVID-19 (a few samples of this study predate the infection). Cell type and time point are not known.

The rearrangement uses TRBV13 and TRBJ2-1; TRBD1 agrees at 10 bases. From germline, CDR1 is PRHDT and CDR2 FYEKMQ (reference sequence). The CDR3 runs 14 residues. V trimming: 4 bases; J trimming: 6 bases; junction bases outside the gene matches: 3. The CDR3 DNA reads TGTGCCAGCAGCTCACGGGACAGGGGCAATGAGCAGTTCTTC. Protein sequence: CASSSRDRGNEQFF.

This clonotype was observed at least ten times. V gene TRBV7-8 combines with J gene TRBJ2-1; TRBD2 is a possible D gene (6 bases). CDR3 length: 14 residues. V was cut by 5 bases and J by 7 bases, with 15 bases left in between. Germline V CDR1 and CDR2: SGHVS, FQNEAQ. The CDR3 here is CASSQGGDLNEQFF. The CDR3 coding sequence is TGTGCCAGCAGCCAAGGAGGGGATCTAAATGAGCAGTTCTTC.

This clonotype was seen more than once but under ten times. V gene TRBV20-1 combines with J gene TRBJ2-7, with 7 bases identical to TRBD2. Germline V gene lookup returns CDR1 DFQATT and CDR2 SNEGSKA (reference sequence). The CDR3 has 14 residues. Trimming at V came to 0 bases and at J to 3 bases, leaving 5 bases not matched to a gene. The CDR3 sequence is CSARDRGGGYEQYF. The CDR3 nucleotides read TGCAGTGCTAGAGATCGTGGGGGGGGCTACGAGCAGTACTTC.

The chain employs TRBV28 and TRBJ2-3, with TRBD2 matching over 8 bases. From germline, CDR1 is MDHEN and CDR2 SYDVKM. The J segment lost 7 bases and the V segment lost 3 bases, leaving 9 bases of the junction unmatched. This CDR3 has 15 amino acids. CDR3 in amino acids: CASSFTRGGPHTQYF. The CDR3 nucleotides read TGTGCCAGCAGTTTCACCCGGGGGGGCCCCCATACGCAGTATTTT.

This clonotype was recorded a few times. The CDR3 DNA reads as TGCGCCAGCAGCATCGGAACAGGGGCTGAGGCCCAGTACTTC. This gives the protein CASSIGTGAEAQYF. The V call is TRBV5-1, the J call TRBJ2-5; TRBD1 agrees at 7 bases. V shed 4 bases and J 9 bases; nucleotides not matched to a gene: 12. This CDR3 contains 14 residues. Germline values: CDR1 SGHRS, CDR2 YFSETQ.

This clonotype was counted a few times. The chain recombines TRBV12-3 or TRBV12-4 with TRBJ2-7; no clear D gene. V was pared by 1 base and J by 2 bases, with 12 bases between. The CDR3 is 15 amino acids. CDR3 sequence reads: CASSLGPGTTYEQYF. The CDR3 DNA sequence: TGTGCCAGCAGTTTAGGCCCAGGTACAACCTACGAGCAGTACTTC.

The J gene is TRBJ2-3, the V gene TRBV30; D call uncertain. The CDR3 extends over 13 amino acids. The germline V and J ends were trimmed by 5 bases and 3 bases, with 12 bases remaining between them. Germline V gene lookup returns CDR1 GTSNPN and CDR2 SVGIG (reference sequence). CDR3 sequence reads: CAWPLERTDTQYF. The CDR3 region has the DNA TGTGCCTGGCCGTTGGAGAGGACAGATACGCAGTATTTT.

The J gene is TRBJ2-7, the V gene TRBV14; 7 bases are shared with TRBD2. Germline V gene data show CDR1 as SGHDN and CDR2 as FVKESK. The CDR3 is 15 amino acids. The ends lost 4 bases at V and 2 bases at J; junction bases unmatched: 8. The CDR3 nucleotides read TGTGCCAGCAGCCCTTGGGAGGGGAGTCCCTACGAGCAGTACTTC. This translates into CASSPWEGSPYEQYF.